One and the same sample provided the 4 T cell receptor beta chains below, sequenced in a study of T cell repertoires in ileal Crohn's disease. The time point here: neoterminal ileum biopsy at postoperative endoscopy, about 6 months after surgery. Using immunoSEQ multiplex PCR, the repertoire was profiled, and TCRdb retains in-frame clones only, with some absent. The sample holds approximately 19,000 clones, around 70% seen once. The sample was ileal tissue. These receptors originate from an adult with Crohn's disease.

In this sample, this clone turned up a few times. The rearrangement joins TRBV5-1 to TRBJ1-6; 9 bases are a match to TRBD1. V was pared by 4 bases and J by 9 bases, with 8 bases of the junction left unmatched. The germline CDR1 and CDR2 sequences are SGHRS and YFSETQ. This CDR3 is 15 amino acids long. CDR3 sequence reads: CASSRWTGAVSPLHF. DNA for the CDR3: TGCGCCAGCAGCAGATGGACAGGGGCCGTTTCACCCCTCCACTTT.

The gene calls are TRBV6-1 and TRBJ2-7, with TRBD2 identical over 11 bases. The V gene end was trimmed by 0 bases and the J gene end by 12 bases; junction bases not matched to a gene: 4. The CDR3 sequence is 13 residues long. Germline V gene lookup returns CDR1 MNHNS and CDR2 SASEGT. CDR3 sequence: CASSEAKLAGGYF. The CDR3 nucleotides read TGTGCCAGCAGTGAAGCGAAGCTAGCGGGGGGGTACTTC.

This sequence joins TRBV4-1 and TRBJ1-2; D unclear. CDR1 is MGHRA, CDR2 YSYEKL, per germline. The CDR3 covers 14 residues. The V and J ends lost 3 bases and 7 bases respectively, with 15 bases between them. The CDR3 coding sequence is TGCGCCAGCAGCCAGCCCGCCTTAGCGGGTGGCTACACCTTC. It codes for CASSQPALAGGYTF.

This chain joins TRBV15 and TRBJ2-2; D possibly corresponds to TRBD2 (5 bases). Trimming cost V 2 bases and J 5 bases, with 12 bases left between them. The CDR3 length is 15 residues. Looked up from germline, CDR1 is LNHNV and CDR2 is YYDKDF (reference sequence). The CDR3, as DNA: TGTGCCACCAGCAGATCCGCTCTAGCAACCGGGGAGCTGTTTTTT. Its translation: CATSRSALATGELFF.